A selection of T cell receptor beta chains follows, all from one sample in a study of blood T cell repertoires in COVID-19. Generated by immunoSEQ multiplex PCR, the TCRdb table keeps only in-frame clones and is missing some. Seen here are hundreds of thousands of clones, about nine tenths observed once, and the top ten hold approximately 1.5%. The specimen was peripheral blood. The source of these receptors is a woman aged 30 to 39 with active or convalescent COVID-19. Both conserved end residues are part of each CDR3. D genes are given only for firm matches. Only some rows state a clone size, as once, few, many or a class for expanded clones.

V: TRBV7-9
D: TRBD1
size: -
J: TRBJ1-4
DNA: TGTGCCAGCAGCCTGGGGACAGGATGGTACGAAAAACTGTTTTTT
CDR3: CASSLGTGWYEKLFF

V: TRBV19
D: TRBD1
size: -
J: TRBJ1-6
DNA: TGTGCCAGTAGTACCCGGGACAGGGATAATTCACCCCTCCACTTT
CDR3: CASSTRDRDNSPLHF

V: TRBV4-1
D: TRBD1
size: -
J: TRBJ1-5
DNA: TGCGCCAGCAGCCAAGATGTGGTACAGGGGGCTCCTCAGCCCCAGCATTTT
CDR3: CASSQDVVQGAPQPQHF

V: TRBV7-2
D: TRBD1
size: once
J: TRBJ1-1
DNA: TGTGCCAGCAGCTGGACAGGGGGCGTGAACACTGAAGCTTTCTTT
CDR3: CASSWTGGVNTEAFF

V: TRBV5-6
D: TRBD1
size: -
J: TRBJ1-5
DNA: TGTGCCAGCAGCTTGCTTGGACAGGGATCTCAGCCCCAGCATTTT
CDR3: CASSLLGQGSQPQHF

V: TRBV5-1
D: TRBD2
size: -
J: TRBJ2-5
DNA: TGCGCCAGCAGCACCGGGACTAGCGTTGAGACCCAGTACTTC
CDR3: CASSTGTSVETQYF

V: TRBV6-6
D: -
size: -
J: TRBJ1-5
DNA: TGTGCCAGCAGTCCCTTCGCAGACTCGTATAGCAATCAGCCCCAGCATTTT
CDR3: CASSPFADSYSNQPQHF

V: TRBV6-5
D: -
size: -
J: TRBJ2-7
DNA: TGTGCCAGCAGTTCCCTTCTAGCGCCCGGCGAGCAGTACTTC
CDR3: CASSSLLAPGEQYF

V: TRBV18
D: -
size: -
J: TRBJ1-5
DNA: TGTGCCAGCTCACCATCGGGGGGCTGGCAGCCCCAGCATTTT
CDR3: CASSPSGGWQPQHF

V: TRBV18
D: -
size: few
J: TRBJ1-5
DNA: TGTGCCAGCTCACCACGGTATGGAGGGGACGGGGATAGCAATCAGCCCCAGCATTTT
CDR3: CASSPRYGGDGDSNQPQHF

V: TRBV7-8
D: TRBD1
size: -
J: TRBJ2-2
DNA: TGTGCCAGCAGCCCCAGGGACAGGGCGAACACCGGGGAGCTGTTTTTT
CDR3: CASSPRDRANTGELFF

V: TRBV27
D: -
size: once
J: TRBJ1-2
DNA: TGTGCCAGCAGTTTAACAGGCTTAAACTATGGCTACACCTTC
CDR3: CASSLTGLNYGYTF

V: TRBV7-8
D: TRBD1
size: -
J: TRBJ1-4
DNA: TGTGCCAGCAGCCAGGGGGCAACTAATGAAAAACTGTTTTTT
CDR3: CASSQGATNEKLFF

V: TRBV10-1
D: -
size: -
J: TRBJ2-5
DNA: TGCGCCAGCAGTGAGTCTCTGGAGACCCAGTACTTC
CDR3: CASSESLETQYF

V: TRBV5-6
D: -
size: -
J: TRBJ1-4
DNA: TGTGCCAGCAGCTTGACAGCAGAAAAACTGTTTTTT
CDR3: CASSLTAEKLFF

V: TRBV6-5
D: TRBD2
size: -
J: TRBJ2-5
DNA: TGTGCCAGCAGACTCGGACTAGCAGAGACCCAGTACTTC
CDR3: CASRLGLAETQYF

V: TRBV5-1
D: -
size: once
J: TRBJ2-3
DNA: TGCGCCAGCAGCTCCCCCCCCCTAGCGTGGACGGCAGATACGCAGTATTTT
CDR3: CASSSPPLAWTADTQYF

V: TRBV5-6
D: TRBD1
size: -
J: TRBJ1-2
DNA: TGTGCCAGCAGCAGGGGACAGGGAATCTATGGCTACACCTTC
CDR3: CASSRGQGIYGYTF

V: TRBV5-1
D: -
size: once
J: TRBJ2-3
DNA: TGCGCCAGCAGCTTGGCCCAGGGCACAGATACGCAGTATTTT
CDR3: CASSLAQGTDTQYF

V: TRBV7-9
D: -
size: few
J: TRBJ1-1
DNA: TGTGCCAGCAGCTTAGCGGGGGGAGGGACTGAAGCTTTCTTT
CDR3: CASSLAGGGTEAFF

V: TRBV5-6
D: TRBD1
size: few
J: TRBJ1-6
DNA: TGTGCCAGCAGCTTGGGCGGACAGGTGTATAATTCACCCCTCCACTTT
CDR3: CASSLGGQVYNSPLHF

V: TRBV3-1/TRBV3-2
D: TRBD1
size: few
J: TRBJ1-2
DNA: TGTGCCAGCAGCCAAGTGGGACAGGGCCACTATGGCTACACCTTC
CDR3: CASSQVGQGHYGYTF

V: TRBV5-4
D: TRBD2
size: -
J: TRBJ2-1
DNA: TGTGCCAGCAGCTTGAGATGGCGGGAGGGCCCCTACAATGAGCAGTTCTTC
CDR3: CASSLRWREGPYNEQFF

V: TRBV30
D: TRBD1
size: -
J: TRBJ1-2
DNA: TGTGCCTGGACTAGGACAGGGGGCGTCGGCTACACCTTC
CDR3: CAWTRTGGVGYTF

V: TRBV5-1
D: -
size: -
J: TRBJ1-2
DNA: TGCGCCAGCAGCTTGTCCTCAGGGGACGGCGATGGCTACACCTTC
CDR3: CASSLSSGDGDGYTF